Following are 9 T cell receptor beta chains from one sample sequenced in a study of cytomegalovirus exposure and HLA in healthy donors. A multiplex PCR was run with 60 Vbeta primers and 13 Jbeta primers. Some clones are missing from TCRdb's copy, which holds only in-frame ones; the method was immunoSEQ multiplex PCR. The sample carries some 150,000 clones, 76% recorded once. Sequences were obtained from PBMCs. Every receptor here comes from a female donor in good health and CMV-seronegative.

The chain recombines TRBV25-1 with TRBJ2-1; TRBD2 matches 9 bases. The CDR3 has 15 residues. Germline CDR1 and CDR2: MGHDK and SYGVNS. V shed 4 bases, J shed 7 bases, and the junction held 8 bases outside the gene matches. This CDR3 is CASSGLAGRRNEQFF. DNA of the CDR3: TGTGCCAGCAGTGGTCTAGCGGGACGGCGAAATGAGCAGTTCTTC. Complete variable domain (other parts from reference TRBV25-1 and TRBJ2-1): EADIYQTPRYLVIGTGKKITLECSQTMGHDKMYWYQQDPGMELHLIHYSYGVNSTEKGDLSSESTVSRIRTEHFPLTLESARPSHTSQYLCASSGLAGRRNEQFFGPGTRLTVL.

This sequence joins TRBV11-2 and TRBJ2-7, with TRBD2 identical over 9 bases. Germline trimming cut 1 base from V and 4 bases from J; bases unmatched to any gene: 11. Per germline, CDR1 SGHAT and CDR2 FQNNGV. CDR3 length: 17 residues. Here the CDR3 reads CASSLALEAGGAYEQYF. Here the CDR3 DNA reads TGTGCCAGCAGCTTAGCTCTCGAAGCGGGGGGCGCATACGAGCAGTACTTC.

The chain uses TRBV5-6 and TRBJ1-4; 7 positions agree with TRBD1. The CDR3 length is 14 residues. The germline gives CDR1 SGHDT, CDR2 YYEEEE. With 3 bases clipped from V and 4 bases from J, the junction kept 3 bases outside the gene matches. The CDR3 DNA follows: TGTGCCAGCAGCTCGGGACAGTTTAATGAAAAACTGTTTTTT. This sequence encodes CASSSGQFNEKLFF.

The V call is TRBV7-3, the J call TRBJ2-7, with a weak D call TRBD2 (7 bases). There are 15 residues in the CDR3. Germline CDR1 SGHTA, CDR2 FQGTGA. V shed 5 bases and J shed 2 bases, with 16 bases lying between them. The CDR3 DNA reads TGTGCCAGCAGCCCCGGAGGGGAGGGGGCCTACGAGCAGTACTTC. The encoded protein is CASSPGGEGAYEQYF.

The CDR3 DNA is TGTGCCACTAAACGTGAGGACAGCGCTTACTATGGCTACACCTTC. As protein: CATKREDSAYYGYTF. The J gene is TRBJ1-2, the V gene TRBV6-1; TRBD1 might be the D (6 bases). The CDR3 has 15 residues. With 10 bases removed from V and 3 bases from J, the gap between germline ends came to 21 bases. Germline V gene sequence: CDR1 MNHNS, CDR2 SASEGT.

This sequence joins TRBV29-1 and TRBJ2-5; no definite D call. V lost 4 bases, J lost 5 bases, and 14 bases lay in between. CDR3 length equals 13 residues. Germline CDR1 is SQVTM and CDR2 is ANQGSEA. CDR3 DNA: TGCAGCGTTGGACGGCGACTCGGGGAGACCCAGTACTTC. As protein: CSVGRRLGETQYF.

The chain employs TRBV5-1 and TRBJ2-3, with TRBD2 identical over 8 bases. Trimming took 2 bases from V and 2 from J; bases not matched to a gene: 1. The length of the CDR3 is 14 residues. The germline gives CDR1 SGHRS, CDR2 YFSETQ. The CDR3 coding sequence is TGCGCCAGCAGCTTAGCGGGAGTCACAGATACGCAGTATTTT. Protein: CASSLAGVTDTQYF.

The V and J genes are TRBV6-6 and TRBJ1-6, with TRBD1 matching over 8 bases. Germline V gene data show CDR1 as MNHNY and CDR2 as SVGAGI (reference sequence). The CDR3 consists of 14 residues. J lost 6 bases, V lost 4 bases, and 2 bases had no gene match. The CDR3 reads CASSSGQVNSPLHF. The DNA for the CDR3 is TGTGCCAGCAGTTCGGGACAGGTTAATTCACCCCTCCACTTT.

For this clone: The junction departs from germline at one end; a sequencing error may be responsible. This chain links TRBV11-3 with TRBJ2-6, with 8 bases matching TRBD1. This CDR3 contains 19 residues. Germline V gives CDR1 SGHNT, CDR2 YENEEA. CDR3 bases: TGTGCCAGCAGCCCCAGGACAGGGCTTACAGGGTCTGGGGCCAACGGCCTGACTTTC. Translating it yields CASSPRTGLTGSGANGLTF.